Following are 24 T cell receptor beta chains from one sample sequenced in a study of blood T cell repertoires in COVID-19. TCRdb's table, derived via immunoSEQ multiplex PCR, lists solely in-frame clones and lacks some. The sample lists around 25,000 clones; around 79% were seen once. Sequenced input: peripheral blood. Receptors originate from a man aged 50-59 years with COVID-19, enrolled during active disease.

The chain combines TRBV24-1 with TRBJ1-2, with D maybe TRBD1 (5 bases). CDR1 and CDR2 from the germline V gene are KGHDR and SFDVKD. This CDR3 region has 14 residues. V dropped 4 bases and J dropped 3 bases, with 11 bases sitting between them. CDR3 nucleotides: TGTGCCACCAGTGAGCAGGGAACGCACTATGGCTACACCTTC. Residues: CATSEQGTHYGYTF.

The rearrangement joins TRBV5-1 to TRBJ2-7; a weak D match, TRBD1 (5 bases). This CDR3 is built from 14 residues. In germline, CDR1 is SGHRS, CDR2 YFSETQ. Deletions cut 4 bases from V and 5 bases from J, with 16 bases between. CDR3 in amino acids: CASSRNDRMDEQYF. CDR3 bases: TGCGCCAGCAGCCGCAACGACAGAATGGACGAGCAGTACTTC.

The chain carries TRBV5-1 and TRBJ1-3; 7 positions match TRBD1. The CDR3 sequence is 13 residues long. J lost 3 bases, V lost 4 bases, and 1 base had no gene match. The germline V gene has CDR1 SGHRS and CDR2 YFSETQ. The CDR3 sequence is CASSRDSGNTIYF. Here the CDR3 DNA reads TGCGCCAGCAGCCGGGACAGTGGAAACACCATATATTTT.

This chain links TRBV9 with TRBJ2-2; 7 bases align to TRBD2. The CDR3 consists of 14 residues. V was pared by 5 bases and J by 4 bases, with 5 bases of the junction left unmatched. Germline V gives CDR1 SGDLS, CDR2 YYNGEE. CDR3 in amino acids: CASRGAGSTGELFF. CDR3 DNA: TGTGCCAGCAGGGGAGCGGGATCCACCGGGGAGCTGTTTTTT.

The chain carries TRBV6-1 and TRBJ1-1, with unresolved D. This CDR3 spans 15 amino acids. Trimming removed 0 bases from V and 0 bases from J, with 8 bases in between. Germline V gene data show CDR1 as MNHNS and CDR2 as SASEGT. CDR3 nucleotides: TGTGCCAGCAGTGAAGCGGCTCATATGAACACTGAAGCTTTCTTT. Translation gives CASSEAAHMNTEAFF.

The chain links TRBV14 to TRBJ1-2; TRBD1 is a possible D gene (5 bases). Trimming pared 0 bases from V and 5 bases from J, leaving 13 bases between. This CDR3 has 15 residues. Germline V gene data show CDR1 as SGHDN and CDR2 as FVKESK. CDR3 residues: CASSQEPRAIYGYTF. The CDR3 nucleotides read TGTGCCAGCAGCCAAGAACCCAGGGCGATATATGGCTACACCTTC.

This clone has only one observation. This rearrangement joins TRBV6-5 to TRBJ2-2; no definite D call. V was cut by 9 bases and J by 7 bases, with 15 bases left in between. Germline-derived CDR1 and CDR2 are MNHEY and SVGAGI. This CDR3 is 13 amino acids long. The CDR3 spells CASDGFGYGELFF. The CDR3 DNA follows: TGTGCCAGTGATGGTTTCGGGTACGGGGAGCTGTTTTTT.

This rearrangement joins TRBV9 to TRBJ2-7, with 16 bases lining up with TRBD2. CDR3 length equals 15 residues. Germline assignment: CDR1 SGDLS and CDR2 YYNGEE. Trimming at V came to 3 bases and at J to 6 bases, leaving 3 bases not matched to a gene. CDR3 sequence (DNA): TGTGCCAGCAGCGCGGGACTAGCGGGGGGGATCGAGCAGTACTTC. This sequence encodes CASSAGLAGGIEQYF. The full variable domain, rest sourced from reference TRBV9 and TRBJ2-7, is DSGVTQTPKHLITATGQRVTLRCSPRSGDLSVYWYQQSLDQGLQFLIQYYNGEERAKGNILERFSAQQFPDLHSELNLSSLELGDSALYFCASSAGLAGGIEQYFGPGTRLTVT.

The genes are TRBV5-1 and TRBJ2-3; 8 nucleotides align to TRBD2. Germline V gene data show CDR1 as SGHRS and CDR2 as YFSETQ. V trimming: 2 bases; J trimming: 6 bases; junction bases outside the gene matches: 11. This CDR3 has 16 amino acids. CDR3 nucleotides: TGCGCCAGCAGCTTCGGCAGCGGGGGCCCCCAGGATACGCAGTATTTT. Residues: CASSFGSGGPQDTQYF.

This chain connects TRBV7-9 to TRBJ2-7; 11 bases are a match to TRBD2. The CDR3 is made up of 16 amino acids. Germline CDR1 and CDR2: SEHNR and FQNEAQ (reference sequence). J lost 5 bases, V lost 1 base, and 7 bases had no gene match. DNA of the CDR3: TGTGCCAGCAGCTTAGTTGTGACTAGCGGGATAGACGAGCAGTACTTC. Residues: CASSLVVTSGIDEQYF.

The rearrangement uses TRBV4-2 and TRBJ2-5; D is unclear. The CDR3 loop spans 16 amino acids. Per germline, CDR1 LGHNA and CDR2 YNFKEQ. Trimming cost V 4 bases and J 1 base, with 16 bases left between them. CDR3 residues: CASSPYVTPFQETQYF. For the CDR3, the DNA is TGTGCCAGCAGCCCATACGTGACTCCCTTCCAAGAGACCCAGTACTTC.

The J gene is TRBJ1-5, the V gene TRBV19; D possibly corresponds to TRBD1 (6 bases). The germline V gene encodes CDR1 LNHDA and CDR2 SQIVND (reference sequence). The CDR3 is 14 residues long. V lost 3 bases and J lost 4, with 10 bases in between. The CDR3 spells CASSMVGTNQPQHF. The CDR3 coding sequence is TGTGCCAGTAGTATGGTGGGGACAAATCAGCCCCAGCATTTT. Supplemented by reference TRBV19 and TRBJ1-5, the full variable domain reads DGGITQSPKYLFRKEGQNVTLSCEQNLNHDAMYWYRQDPGQGLRLIYYSQIVNDFQKGDIAEGYSVSREKKESFPLTVTSAQKNPTAFYLCASSMVGTNQPQHFGDGTRLSIL.

This clone appeared a few times. This chain links TRBV7-8 with TRBJ1-3; D remains unclear. The CDR3 has 16 amino acids. The V end lost 3 bases, the J end lost 1 base, and 13 bases lay between the germline ends. The germline CDR1 and CDR2 sequences are SGHVS and FQNEAQ. CDR3 sequence: CASSLAGRRSGNTIYF. The CDR3 DNA follows: TGTGCCAGCAGCTTGGCAGGAAGACGGTCTGGAAACACCATATATTTT.

The CDR3 region has the DNA TGTGCCAGCAGCCTGCAGGGGATATTAACTGAAGCTTTCTTT. This gives the protein CASSLQGILTEAFF. The genes are TRBV5-4 and TRBJ1-1; D possibly corresponds to TRBD1 (6 bases). Germline lookup yields CDR1 SGHNT and CDR2 YYREEE (reference sequence). CDR3 length equals 14 residues. Trimming pared 4 bases from V and 5 bases from J, leaving 15 bases between.

This clone was found once. The chain combines TRBV10-3 with TRBJ1-1; TRBD1 agrees at 9 bases. V was pared by 0 bases and J by 6 bases, with 14 bases of the junction left unmatched. Germline lookup yields CDR1 ENHRY and CDR2 SYGVKD. This CDR3 comprises 18 residues. The CDR3: CAISESGVWGQGDSEAFF. CDR3 in DNA: TGTGCCATCAGTGAGTCAGGGGTTTGGGGACAGGGAGATTCTGAAGCTTTCTTT.

V is TRBV19 and J is TRBJ2-7, with TRBD1 matching over 10 bases. V lost 1 base to trimming and J lost 2 bases; unmatched junction nucleotides: 2. Germline V gives CDR1 LNHDA, CDR2 SQIVND (reference sequence). This CDR3 has 15 amino acids. The CDR3 protein is CASSIGGTGAYEQYF. CDR3 in DNA: TGTGCCAGTAGTATAGGGGGGACAGGGGCCTACGAGCAGTACTTC. The full variable domain, with the rest looked up from reference TRBV19 and TRBJ2-7, is DGGITQSPKYLFRKEGQNVTLSCEQNLNHDAMYWYRQDPGQGLRLIYYSQIVNDFQKGDIAEGYSVSREKKESFPLTVTSAQKNPTAFYLCASSIGGTGAYEQYFGPGTRLTVT.

The CDR3 reads CASSQASFGQGLMSYEQYF. In nucleotides, the CDR3 is TGCGCCAGCAGCCAAGCGAGTTTTGGGCAGGGGCTTATGTCCTACGAGCAGTACTTC. The V call is TRBV4-1, the J call TRBJ2-7; perhaps TRBD1 as D (6 bases). The germline V gene has CDR1 MGHRA and CDR2 YSYEKL. The CDR3 runs to 19 residues. The V and J ends lost 1 base and 1 base respectively, with 23 bases between them.

The rearrangement links TRBV7-2 to TRBJ2-1; perhaps TRBD2 as D (6 bases). CDR1 SGHTA and CDR2 FQGNSA come from the germline V gene. The V end lost 4 bases, the J end lost 7 bases, and 14 bases lay between the germline ends. CDR3 length: 14 residues. The CDR3 is CASSYFGGVNEQFF. The CDR3 coding sequence is TGTGCCAGCAGCTATTTTGGCGGGGTGAATGAGCAGTTCTTC.

The rearrangement links TRBV6-5 to TRBJ1-2; TRBD1 aligns across 7 bases. Per the germline V gene, CDR1 is MNHEY and CDR2 is SVGAGI. The V and J ends lost 9 bases and 2 bases, in that order; junction bases with no gene match: 9. The CDR3 is 14 amino acids. CDR3: CASINRGLNYGYTF. In nucleotides, the CDR3 is TGTGCCAGTATCAACAGGGGTTTGAACTATGGCTACACCTTC.

The chain carries TRBV3-1 (or the pseudogene TRBV3-2) and TRBJ2-3; no clear D. Germline CDR1 reads LGHDT; CDR2 reads YNNKEL (reference sequence). The CDR3 is 14 amino acids. V was trimmed by 6 bases and J by 1 base, leaving 11 bases between them. CDR3 sequence: CASSQAPGTDTQYF. The CDR3 DNA is TGTGCCAGCAGTCAGGCCCCGGGCACAGATACGCAGTATTTT.

J is TRBJ2-2 and V is TRBV5-1; the match to TRBD2 covers 8 bases. This CDR3 contains 15 residues. Per germline, CDR1 SGHRS and CDR2 YFSETQ. V lost 2 bases, J lost 2 bases, and 2 bases stayed unmatched. Here the CDR3 reads CASSFSGTNTGELFF. As DNA, the CDR3 is TGCGCCAGCAGCTTTAGCGGGACTAACACCGGGGAGCTGTTTTTT.

This chain joins TRBV5-6 and TRBJ2-2; 14 nucleotides align to TRBD2. CDR1 and CDR2 from the germline V gene are SGHDT and YYEEEE. Trimming took 2 bases from V and 4 from J; bases not matched to a gene: 4. The CDR3 length is 17 residues. As DNA, the CDR3 is TGTGCCAGCAGCTTCGGGACTAGCGGGAGACTCACCGGGGAGCTGTTTTTT. Its translation: CASSFGTSGRLTGELFF.

V and J are TRBV5-4 and TRBJ1-6; 7 bases match TRBD1. Losses at the gene ends were 0 bases for V and 7 bases for J; bases not matched to a gene: 7. The CDR3 runs 16 residues. Per germline, CDR1 SGHNT and CDR2 YYREEE (reference sequence). CDR3 amino acids: CASSLAKTGVNSPLHF. Here the CDR3 DNA reads TGTGCCAGCAGCTTGGCTAAAACAGGGGTCAATTCACCCCTCCACTTT. Combining the CDR3 with reference TRBV5-4 and TRBJ1-6 gives the whole variable domain ETGVTQSPTHLIKTRGQQVTLRCSSQSGHNTVSWYQQALGQGPQFIFQYYREEENGRGNFPPRFSGLQFPNYSSELNVNALELDDSALYLCASSLAKTGVNSPLHFGNGTRLTVT.

This clone appeared a few times. The chain is built from TRBV30 and TRBJ1-2; TRBD1 agrees at 9 bases. The CDR3 totals 13 residues. With V trimmed by 2 bases and J by 10 bases, 8 bases remained unmatched. Per the germline V gene, CDR1 is GTSNPN and CDR2 is SVGIG (reference sequence). CDR3 loop: CAWSLPGQGTYTF. Here the CDR3 DNA reads TGTGCCTGGAGTTTACCGGGACAGGGAACCTACACCTTC.